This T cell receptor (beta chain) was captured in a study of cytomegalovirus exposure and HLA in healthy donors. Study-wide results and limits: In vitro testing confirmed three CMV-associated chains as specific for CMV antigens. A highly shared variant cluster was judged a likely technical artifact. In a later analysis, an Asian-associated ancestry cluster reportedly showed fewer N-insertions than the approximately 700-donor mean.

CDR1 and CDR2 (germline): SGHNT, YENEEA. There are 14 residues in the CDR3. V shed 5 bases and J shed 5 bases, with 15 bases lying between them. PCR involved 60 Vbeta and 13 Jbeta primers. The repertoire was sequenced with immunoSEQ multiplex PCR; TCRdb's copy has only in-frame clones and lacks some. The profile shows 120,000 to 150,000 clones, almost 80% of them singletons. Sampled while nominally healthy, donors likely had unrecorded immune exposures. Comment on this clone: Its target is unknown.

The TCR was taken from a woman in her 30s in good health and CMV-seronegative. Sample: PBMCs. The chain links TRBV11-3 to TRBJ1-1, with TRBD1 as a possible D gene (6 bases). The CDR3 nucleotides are TGTGCCAGCAGCCTTAGGGGGTCTGGGACTGAAGCTTTCTTT. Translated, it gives CASSLRGSGTEAFF.